This T cell receptor (beta chain) is drawn from a study of T cells after somatic rescue of genetic block. V was clipped by 0 bases and J by 5 bases, with 11 bases between them. CDR1 and CDR2 from the germline V gene are SGHAT and FQNNGV. This CDR3 has 15 residues. The table came from immunoSEQ multiplex PCR; TCRdb's copy has only in-frame clones and leaves some out. The sample consists of over 95,000 clones, under 95% of them appearing once. This sequence was found in a woman aged 18-29 years. The sequenced material came from peripheral blood mononuclear cells (PBMCs). The chain is built from TRBV11-2 and TRBJ2-1; a weak D match, TRBD2 (6 bases). The CDR3: CASSLETSIHNEQFF. The CDR3 nucleotides are TGTGCCAGCAGCTTAGAAACTAGCATACACAATGAGCAGTTCTTC.